Each of the 9 T cell receptor beta chains below was sequenced from the same sample in a study of T-cell reconstitution after alpha-beta-depleted transplantation in children. TCRbeta library preparation incorporated unique molecular identifiers. TCRdb ran MiXCR on the PCR reads and lists one entry per CDR3 protein. The data hold fewer than 550,000 distinct CDR3 sequences, with about 10% observed a single time. The material sequenced was PBMCs, taken before TCRalphabeta/CD19-depleted stem cell transplant. All receptors derive from a child aged 2-15 years with inherited bone marrow failure, due to receive a stem cell transplant.

This clonotype was counted ten times or more. This sequence joins TRBV28 and TRBJ2-7; 9 bases match TRBD1. J was trimmed by 3 bases and V by 5 bases; bases with no gene match: 2. Germline CDR1 reads MDHEN; CDR2 reads SYDVKM. CDR3 length: 13 residues. The DNA for the CDR3 is TGTGCCAGCAGTACAGGGGGCTTCTACGAGCAGTACTTC. The encoded protein is CASSTGGFYEQYF.

This clonotype was counted ten times or more. The chain employs TRBV27 and TRBJ1-1; D is undetermined. Trimming shortened V by 2 bases and J by 3 bases, and 10 bases separated the two germline ends. The CDR3 consists of 14 residues. The germline V gene encodes CDR1 MNHEY and CDR2 SMNVEV (reference sequence). The chain's CDR3 is CASSLLGKDTEAFF. CDR3 coding DNA: TGTGCCAGCAGTTTACTGGGTAAGGACACTGAAGCTTTCTTT.

At least ten counts were recorded for this clonotype. CDR3 bases: TGTGCCAGCAGCTTCGTCCCGGGAAGGTCCGATACGCAGTATTTT. It encodes CASSFVPGRSDTQYF. V and J are TRBV5-5 and TRBJ2-3; maybe TRBD2 (5 bases). Trimming shortened V by 2 bases and J by 6 bases, and 16 bases separated the two germline ends. Germline CDR1 SGHKS, CDR2 YYEKEE (reference sequence). This CDR3 spans 15 amino acids. The whole variable domain, filled in from reference TRBV5-5 and TRBJ2-3, reads DAGVTQSPTHLIKTRGQQVTLRCSPISGHKSVSWYQQVLGQGPQFIFQYYEKEERGRGNFPDRFSARQFPNYSSELNVNALLLGDSALYLCASSFVPGRSDTQYFGPGTRLTVL.

This sequence joins TRBV7-6 and TRBJ2-1; 7 nucleotides align to TRBD1. Near its end, the DNA agrees better with TRBJ2-7, so the J call may be wrong. CDR3 size: 15 residues. Germline V gene lookup returns CDR1 SGHVS and CDR2 FNYEAQ. This chain's CDR3 is CASSSDRSSYNEQYF. The CDR3 DNA is TGTGCCAGCAGCTCGGACAGGTCCTCCTACAATGAGCAGTACTTC.

This clonotype was seen many times. This sequence joins TRBV29-1 and TRBJ1-1; D remains unclear. Germline V gene data show CDR1 as SQVTM and CDR2 as ANQGSEA. The V end was cut by 4 bases, the J end by 0 bases, with 9 bases between. The CDR3 runs to 13 residues. The CDR3 region is CSVGLVLNTEAFF. CDR3 sequence (DNA): TGCAGCGTTGGATTGGTCTTGAACACTGAAGCTTTCTTT. Full variable domain (remainder filled in from reference TRBV29-1 and TRBJ1-1): SAVISQKPSRDICQRGTSLTIQCQVDSQVTMMFWYRQQPGQSLTLIATANQGSEATYESGFVIDKFPISRPNLTFSTLTVSNMSPEDSSIYLCSVGLVLNTEAFFGQGTRLTVV.

This clonotype has at least ten counts. This rearrangement joins TRBV20-1 to TRBJ2-7; 9 bases map to TRBD1. Unmatched junction bases numbered 8, after V lost 3 bases and J lost 5 bases. This CDR3 is built from 14 residues. The germline CDR1 and CDR2 sequences are DFQATT and SNEGSKA (reference sequence). The CDR3 DNA follows: TGCAGTGCTAGGGGACAGGGTGGATGGAACGAGCAGTACTTC. Protein sequence: CSARGQGGWNEQYF.

This clonotype appeared many times. The chain has TRBV15 and TRBJ2-3; D is possibly TRBD2 (5 bases). Between the trimmed V and J ends, which lost 0 bases and 4 bases, there was a span of 8 bases. The germline V gene has CDR1 LNHNV and CDR2 YYDKDF (reference sequence). This CDR3 has 14 residues. CDR3 loop: CATSRDSLADTQYF. CDR3 sequence (DNA): TGTGCCACCAGCAGAGATTCACTAGCAGATACGCAGTATTTT. Based on the CDR3 plus reference TRBV15 and TRBJ2-3, the full variable domain is DAMVIQNPRYQVTQFGKPVTLSCSQTLNHNVMYWYQQKSSQAPKLLFHYYDKDFNNEADTPDNFQSRRPNTSFCFLDIRSPGLGDTAMYLCATSRDSLADTQYFGPGTRLTVL.

The chain joins TRBV30 to TRBJ2-7; weak D call: TRBD1 (6 bases). The germline gives CDR1 GTSNPN, CDR2 SVGIG (reference sequence). The V end lost 2 bases, the J end lost 5 bases, and 13 bases lay between the germline ends. CDR3 length: 13 residues. The CDR3 coding sequence is TGTGCCTGGAGTTTTTCACAGGGCAACGAGCAGTACTTC. Translation: CAWSFSQGNEQYF.

This clonotype was counted only a few times. The chain has TRBV30 and TRBJ2-3; D call uncertain. This CDR3 spans 11 amino acids. The germline gives CDR1 GTSNPN, CDR2 SVGIG (reference sequence). V was pared by 8 bases and J by 2 bases, with 8 bases between. DNA of the CDR3: TGTGCCCTATACCACACAGATACGCAGTATTTT. Translation gives CALYHTDTQYF. The full variable domain, in which reference TRBV30 and TRBJ2-3 provide the parts outside the CDR3, is SQTIHQWPATLVQPVGSPLSLECTVEGTSNPNLYWYRQAAGRGLQLLFYSVGIGQISSEVPQNLSASRPQDRQFILSSKKLLLSDSGFYLCALYHTDTQYFGPGTRLTVL.